The 24 T cell receptor beta chains reported below all come from one sample, sequenced in a study of cytomegalovirus exposure and HLA in healthy donors. The PCR ran on 60 Vbeta and 13 Jbeta primers. Sequencing was performed with immunoSEQ multiplex PCR; in TCRdb, only in-frame clones are kept and a portion is missing. Of 30,000 to 40,000 clones listed, 90% to 95% are singletons. Sample: PBMCs. The receptors were sampled from a woman in her late teens or twenties in good health and CMV-seronegative.

The chain combines TRBV7-9 with TRBJ2-5; TRBD2 agrees at 7 bases. CDR3 length: 14 amino acids. Trimming cost V 3 bases and J 3 bases; bases outside gene matches: 4. Germline values: CDR1 SEHNR, CDR2 FQNEAQ (reference sequence). The CDR3 is CASSFRLAEETQYF. The DNA of the CDR3 is TGTGCCAGCAGCTTTCGGCTAGCGGAAGAGACCCAGTACTTC.

The chain has TRBV19 and TRBJ2-1; D is perhaps TRBD2 (6 bases). Germline V CDR1 and CDR2: LNHDA, SQIVND (reference sequence). Trimming cost V 3 bases and J 0 bases, with 12 bases left between them. This CDR3 has 16 residues. The CDR3 DNA follows: TGTGCCAGTAGTATCCGACGCGGGGACTCCTACAATGAGCAGTTCTTC. Residues: CASSIRRGDSYNEQFF.

The chain employs TRBV7-2 and TRBJ2-3; D remains ambiguous. The V gene's germline CDR1 is SGHTA and CDR2 FQGNSA. The CDR3 has 14 residues. Trimming removed 8 bases at V and 0 bases at J, with 12 bases between. CDR3 loop: CASAGRASTDTQYF. CDR3 DNA: TGTGCCAGCGCTGGCCGTGCTAGCACAGATACGCAGTATTTT.

This sequence joins TRBV4-2 and TRBJ1-6; 7 nucleotides line up with TRBD1. V lost 4 bases, J lost 0 bases, and 18 bases stayed unmatched. CDR1 LGHNA and CDR2 YNFKEQ come from the germline V gene. The CDR3 is made up of 21 amino acids. The CDR3 region is CASSLAPGQQNPSSYNSPLHF. CDR3 nucleotide sequence: TGTGCCAGCAGCCTCGCGCCGGGACAGCAAAACCCTAGCTCCTATAATTCACCCCTCCACTTT.

The J gene is TRBJ1-1, the V gene TRBV7-3; D is unresolved. The V end was cut by 3 bases, the J end by 1 base, with 12 bases between. The CDR3 is made up of 15 amino acids. The germline CDR1 and CDR2 sequences are SGHTA and FQGTGA. DNA for the CDR3: TGTGCCAGCAGCTTGGGAGGGATGGCGAACACTGAAGCTTTCTTT. It is translated as CASSLGGMANTEAFF.

Only one count was recorded for this clone. The CDR3 DNA is TGTGCCAGCAGCTACACAGGGAATCAGCCCCAGCATTTT. Residues: CASSYTGNQPQHF. The chain recombines TRBV11-2 with TRBJ1-5; tentative D call: TRBD1 (6 bases). V was clipped by 4 bases and J by 4 bases, with 8 bases between them. Looked up from germline, CDR1 is SGHAT and CDR2 is FQNNGV. CDR3 length equals 13 residues. The full variable domain, rest sourced from reference TRBV11-2 and TRBJ1-5, is EAGVAQSPRYKIIEKRQSVAFWCNPISGHATLYWYQQILGQGPKLLIQFQNNGVVDDSQLPKDRFSAERLKGVDSTLKIQPAKLEDSAVYLCASSYTGNQPQHFGDGTRLSIL.

The gene calls are TRBV27 and TRBJ2-3, with 9 bases lining up with TRBD1. The germline V gene encodes CDR1 MNHEY and CDR2 SMNVEV (reference sequence). The CDR3 is 15 residues long. Losses at the gene ends were 4 bases for V and 1 base for J; bases not matched to a gene: 3. The CDR3 is CASSSGQGGTDTQYF. In nucleotides, the CDR3 is TGTGCCAGCAGTTCGGGACAGGGTGGCACAGATACGCAGTATTTT.

J is TRBJ2-4 and V is TRBV28, with unresolved D. The V end was cut by 1 base, the J end by 1 base, with 8 bases between. CDR3 length: 15 residues. Germline V gene sequence: CDR1 MDHEN, CDR2 SYDVKM. The CDR3 spells CASSLFPGAKNIQYF. CDR3 nucleotide sequence: TGTGCCAGCAGTTTATTCCCGGGTGCCAAAAACATTCAGTACTTC.

This clone showed up just a few times. The chain carries TRBV5-1 and TRBJ2-3; 10 bases agree with TRBD2. The CDR3 consists of 15 residues. The germline CDR1 and CDR2 sequences are SGHRS and YFSETQ. V gave up 4 bases and J gave up 4 bases; unmatched junction bases: 6. CDR3 protein: CASSQGAGGADTQYF. In DNA form, the CDR3 reads TGCGCCAGCAGCCAGGGAGCGGGAGGGGCAGATACGCAGTATTTT.

The chain employs TRBV4-2 and TRBJ1-3; D uncertain. CDR1 is LGHNA and CDR2 is YNFKEQ in the germline V gene. V lost 4 bases to trimming and J lost 2 bases, with 9 bases between them. The CDR3 is 14 residues long. DNA for the CDR3: TGTGCCAGCAGCCCTTCAGACACTGGAAACACCATATATTTT. Residues: CASSPSDTGNTIYF.

J is TRBJ1-2 and V is TRBV25-1, with D possibly matching TRBD1 (6 bases). V was shortened by 1 base and J by 3 bases, with 21 bases between the two germline ends. The CDR3 spans 18 residues. The germline V gene has CDR1 MGHDK and CDR2 SYGVNS. The CDR3 bases are TGTGCCAGCAGTGAATTCGAAGGGGGGGCCCCCGGAGACTATGGCTACACCTTC. Its translation: CASSEFEGGAPGDYGYTF.

The chain links TRBV6-4 to TRBJ2-1; 9 bases agree with TRBD2. The V gene end was trimmed by 3 bases and the J gene end by 8 bases; junction bases not matched to a gene: 11. Germline CDR1 MRHNA, CDR2 SNTAGT. The CDR3 runs 16 residues. In DNA form, the CDR3 reads TGTGCCAGCAGTGAACGGGCTAGCGGGGCGAGGGATGAGCAGTTCTTC. The encoded protein is CASSERASGARDEQFF.

The genes are TRBV19 and TRBJ2-7; 9 bases match TRBD1. Germline V gives CDR1 LNHDA, CDR2 SQIVND (reference sequence). Trimming at V came to 1 base and at J to 2 bases, leaving 3 bases not matched to a gene. This CDR3 is 15 amino acids long. As DNA, the CDR3 is TGTGCCAGTAGTATAGCGGGACAGGGTACCTACGAGCAGTACTTC. Encoded protein: CASSIAGQGTYEQYF.

This clone was recorded once. J is TRBJ2-7 and V is TRBV5-4, with TRBD2 matching 11 bases. This CDR3 region has 15 residues. CDR1 is SGHNT, CDR2 YYREEE, per germline (reference sequence). The junction had 9 bases not matched to a gene; V was cut back by 4 bases and J by 6 bases. Here the CDR3 DNA reads TGTGCCAGCAGCCAACTAGCGGGAGAGTCACGCGAGCAGTACTTC. Its translation: CASSQLAGESREQYF.

V and J are TRBV5-1 and TRBJ2-7, with a tentative D call TRBD1 (6 bases). This CDR3 is 17 amino acids long. Germline V CDR1 and CDR2: SGHRS, YFSETQ. Trimming cost V 0 bases and J 2 bases, with 18 bases left between them. The DNA of the CDR3 is TGCGCCAGCAGCTTGGATCCCCTGGCCAGGGGAACCTACGAGCAGTACTTC. Amino acids: CASSLDPLARGTYEQYF. Full variable domain (outside the CDR3, taken from reference TRBV5-1 and TRBJ2-7): KAGVTQTPRYLIKTRGQQVTLSCSPISGHRSVSWYQQTPGQGLQFLFEYFSETQRNKGNFPGRFSGRQFSNSRSEMNVSTLELGDSALYLCASSLDPLARGTYEQYFGPGTRLTVT.

This clone was observed a few times. The V call is TRBV28, the J call TRBJ2-3; 10 positions agree with TRBD2. CDR3 size: 16 residues. In germline, CDR1 is MDHEN, CDR2 SYDVKM. V shed 6 bases and J 0 bases; nucleotides not matched to a gene: 6. CDR3 in amino acids: CASSPLAGASTDTQYF. For the CDR3, the DNA is TGTGCCAGCAGCCCCCTAGCGGGAGCTAGCACAGATACGCAGTATTTT.

The chain uses TRBV11-2 and TRBJ1-1; a weak D match, TRBD1 (5 bases). CDR1 and CDR2 from the germline V gene are SGHAT and FQNNGV. The V gene lost 7 bases and the J gene lost 0 bases, with 15 bases spanning the gap. This CDR3 is 15 amino acids long. The CDR3 sequence: CASTRRSGVNTEAFF. Written as DNA, the CDR3 is TGTGCCAGCACCCGGAGATCGGGGGTGAACACTGAAGCTTTCTTT.

The V gene is TRBV27, the J gene TRBJ2-7; 7 nucleotides agree with TRBD1. CDR1 is MNHEY, CDR2 SMNVEV, per germline (reference sequence). This CDR3 contains 17 residues. J lost 5 bases, V lost 6 bases, and 19 bases had no gene match. For the CDR3, the DNA is TGTGCCAGCAGCCGGAGACAGGGTTACACTACGTTGGACGAGCAGTACTTC. This gives the protein CASSRRQGYTTLDEQYF.

The V and J genes are TRBV4-3 and TRBJ2-7; 10 nucleotides match TRBD1. V gave up 3 bases and J gave up 2 bases; unmatched junction bases: 1. CDR3 size: 14 residues. Germline-derived CDR1 and CDR2 are LGHNA and YSLEER. CDR3 protein: CASSHGQGAYEQYF. Here the CDR3 DNA reads TGCGCCAGCAGCCATGGACAGGGGGCCTACGAGCAGTACTTC.

The V and J genes are TRBV11-1 and TRBJ2-6, with 7 positions matching TRBD1. The CDR3 has 19 amino acids. Per germline, CDR1 SGHAT and CDR2 FQDESV (reference sequence). With V trimmed by 3 bases and J by 0 bases, 11 bases remained unmatched. The CDR3 loop reads CASSFRGGWSLSGANVLTF. The CDR3 DNA reads as TGTGCCAGCAGCTTTAGAGGGGGCTGGAGCCTCTCTGGGGCCAACGTCCTGACTTTC.

This sequence joins TRBV4-2 and TRBJ2-3; D may be TRBD2 (6 bases). In germline, CDR1 is LGHNA, CDR2 YNFKEQ. V was shortened by 1 base and J by 2 bases, with 13 bases between the two germline ends. The CDR3 loop spans 16 amino acids. The CDR3 is CASSQGSGGATDTQYF. In DNA, the CDR3 is TGTGCCAGCAGCCAAGGGAGCGGAGGGGCCACAGATACGCAGTATTTT.

This chain joins TRBV6-4 and TRBJ1-5; TRBD1 matches at 7 bases. V shed 8 bases and J 3 bases; nucleotides not matched to a gene: 4. CDR1 and CDR2 from the germline V gene are MRHNA and SNTAGT. CDR3 size: 13 residues. Here the CDR3 DNA reads TGTGCCAGCTCGAGGGGGCTCAATCAGCCCCAGCATTTT. Its translation is CASSRGLNQPQHF.

In DNA form, the CDR3 reads TGTGCCAGCGGCCTGGGAGAGGGGGCTAGGGGATATAGCAATCAGCCCCAGCATTTT. It specifies CASGLGEGARGYSNQPQHF. The chain links TRBV11-3 to TRBJ1-5, with 7 bases that match TRBD1. The V segment lost 8 bases and the J segment 0 bases; nucleotides outside the gene matches: 19. The germline V gene encodes CDR1 SGHNT and CDR2 YENEEA. The CDR3 loop spans 19 amino acids.

The V and J genes are TRBV5-1 and TRBJ2-5, with 12 nucleotides matching TRBD2. Germline V CDR1 and CDR2: SGHRS, YFSETQ. This CDR3 is 16 amino acids long. The trim removed 3 bases at V and 5 bases at J, leaving 8 bases unmatched. The CDR3 loop is CASSSGLAGARETQYF. CDR3 nucleotide sequence: TGCGCCAGCAGCTCGGGACTAGCGGGTGCCCGGGAGACCCAGTACTTC.